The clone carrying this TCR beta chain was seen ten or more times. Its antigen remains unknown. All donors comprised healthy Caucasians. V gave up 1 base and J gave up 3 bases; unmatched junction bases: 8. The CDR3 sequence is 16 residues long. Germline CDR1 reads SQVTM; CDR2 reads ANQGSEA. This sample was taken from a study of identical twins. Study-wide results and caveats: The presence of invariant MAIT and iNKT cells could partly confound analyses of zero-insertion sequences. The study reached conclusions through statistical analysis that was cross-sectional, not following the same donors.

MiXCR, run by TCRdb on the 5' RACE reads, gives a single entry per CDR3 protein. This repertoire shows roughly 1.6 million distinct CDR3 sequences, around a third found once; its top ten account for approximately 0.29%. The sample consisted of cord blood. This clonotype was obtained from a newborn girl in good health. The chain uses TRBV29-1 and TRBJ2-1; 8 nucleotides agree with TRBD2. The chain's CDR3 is CSVEVTRLALYNEQFF. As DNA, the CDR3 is TGCAGCGTTGAAGTTACCCGACTAGCGCTCTACAATGAGCAGTTCTTC.